This TCR beta chain was captured in a study of beta chain features in type 1 diabetes. Notes on the study in general: All four CD4+ subsets of Type 1 diabetes patients contained TCRB CDR3s that were moderately but significantly shorter.

Regarding this clone: Its specificity is not known.

The investigators reverse transcribed all of the isolated RNA, so they sequenced expressed TCRB transcripts. Repertoires were generated with immunoSEQ multiplex PCR, while TCRdb's copy carries only in-frame clones and drops some. The data show 250,000 to 300,000 clones, approximately 15% seen once. This CDR3 spans 14 amino acids. V lost 3 bases and J 5 bases, leaving 13 bases between the germline ends. Germline V gene lookup returns CDR1 SGHAT and CDR2 FQNNGV. The clonotype comes from a man younger than 40 with type 1 diabetes. This chain joins TRBV11-2 and TRBJ2-5, with a possible D match to TRBD1 (6 bases). Source material: naive CD4+ T cells from blood. In nucleotides, the CDR3 is TGTGCCAGCAGCTTGACCACAGGGTTGGAGACCCAGTACTTC. It codes for CASSLTTGLETQYF.